A single sample is the source of the 31 T cell receptor beta chains below, sequenced in a study of vaccination and CD4 T cells after COVID-19. Cultured CD4+ T-cell DNA underwent Oncomine TCR Beta short-read sequencing. TCRdb reanalysed the PCR reads using MiXCR and keeps one entry per CDR3 protein. The sample has some 20,000 distinct CDR3 sequences, over 50% seen once. Antigens for these TCRs are unknown. Sample treatment: approximately 10-day PBMC culture with coronavirus spike peptide pools or control peptides (ViraFEST assay). Sequenced sample: CD4+ T cells from blood, cultured in vitro. These receptor sequences come from a human donor who had recovered from COVID-19.

This clonotype was seen only a few times. The gene calls are TRBV20-1 and TRBJ1-5; the match to TRBD1 covers 7 bases. Germline assignment: CDR1 DFQATT and CDR2 SNEGSKA (reference sequence). V lost 4 bases, J lost 6 bases, and 6 bases stayed unmatched. The CDR3 spans 13 residues. Here the CDR3 reads CSAKTGTAQPQHF. For the CDR3, the DNA is TGCAGTGCTAAGACAGGGACAGCTCAGCCCCAGCATTTT.

The chain is built from TRBV7-9 and TRBJ2-6; no clear D. The CDR3 spans 14 residues. Per germline, CDR1 SEHNR and CDR2 FQNEAQ (reference sequence). Trimming left V 1 base short and J 2 bases short, with 3 bases between. The CDR3 protein is CASSLGAGANVLTF. CDR3 DNA sequence: TGTGCCAGCAGCTTAGGGGCTGGGGCCAACGTCCTGACTTTC.

The CDR3 sequence: CASSIESGPGNYGYTF. CDR3 DNA: TGTGCCAGTAGTATAGAGTCAGGGCCGGGCAACTATGGCTACACCTTC. The chain joins TRBV19 to TRBJ1-2; TRBD1 is a possible D gene (5 bases). V was clipped by 0 bases and J by 2 bases, with 13 bases between them. This CDR3 contains 16 residues. The germline V gene encodes CDR1 LNHDA and CDR2 SQIVND (reference sequence).

The chain recombines TRBV24-1 with TRBJ2-1, with 10 bases identical to TRBD2. Germline V gives CDR1 KGHDR, CDR2 SFDVKD. There are 16 residues in the CDR3. V shed 1 base, J shed 8 bases, and the junction held 7 bases outside the gene matches. CDR3 sequence reads: CATSDFGLAERDEQFF. CDR3 DNA: TGTGCCACCAGTGATTTCGGACTAGCGGAGAGGGATGAGCAGTTCTTC.

The V call is TRBV7-2, the J call TRBJ1-1; D unclear. Deletions cut 7 bases from V and 5 bases from J, with 17 bases between. The germline V gene has CDR1 SGHTA and CDR2 FQGNSA. The length of the CDR3 is 14 residues. The CDR3 bases are TGTGCCAGCACCCACCCGGGTCGAGGGACTGAAGCTTTCTTT. Translation gives CASTHPGRGTEAFF.

The chain employs TRBV10-3 and TRBJ1-2, with 9 bases matching TRBD1. Germline V gene data show CDR1 as ENHRY and CDR2 as SYGVKD. The V segment lost 3 bases and the J segment 7 bases; nucleotides outside the gene matches: 6. CDR3 length: 14 residues. The CDR3 protein is CAISDEGQGAGYTF. DNA for the CDR3: TGTGCCATCAGTGATGAGGGACAGGGCGCTGGCTACACCTTC.

The J gene is TRBJ1-3, the V gene TRBV6-2 or TRBV6-3, with 7 bases fitting TRBD1. The CDR3 contains 13 residues. The V segment lost 5 bases and the J segment 9 bases; nucleotides outside the gene matches: 7. CDR1 is MNHEY and CDR2 is SVGEGT in the germline V gene. This CDR3 is CASSATGSSTIYF. In DNA, the CDR3 is TGTGCCAGCAGTGCGACAGGGTCAAGCACCATATATTTT.

This chain joins TRBV20-1 and TRBJ1-4, with D unresolved. Germline CDR1 DFQATT, CDR2 SNEGSKA (reference sequence). The CDR3 runs 13 residues. Trimming stripped 5 bases from V and 0 bases from J, with 7 bases between. CDR3 residues: CSAGPTTNEKLFF. The CDR3 region has the DNA TGCAGTGCTGGACCCACAACTAATGAAAAACTGTTTTTT.

The chain has TRBV27 and TRBJ2-1; TRBD1 or TRBD2 may be the D gene (6 bases each). This CDR3 is built from 16 residues. Germline CDR1 reads MNHEY; CDR2 reads SMNVEV (reference sequence). The ends were cut back, 1 base at V and 5 bases at J, with 15 bases in the middle. The CDR3 spells CASSLWGVGGHNEQFF. The CDR3 DNA follows: TGTGCCAGCAGTTTATGGGGGGTCGGGGGCCACAATGAGCAGTTCTTC.

V and J are TRBV28 and TRBJ2-1; D unclear. Germline-derived CDR1 and CDR2 are MDHEN and SYDVKM. Trimming cost V 2 bases and J 3 bases, with 2 bases left between them. This CDR3 contains 12 residues. The CDR3 loop reads CASSLIYNEQFF. CDR3 DNA sequence: TGTGCCAGCAGTTTAATCTACAATGAGCAGTTCTTC. The whole variable domain, filled in from reference TRBV28 and TRBJ2-1, reads DVKVTQSSRYLVKRTGEKVFLECVQDMDHENMFWYRQDPGLGLRLIYFSYDVKMKEKGDIPEGYSVSREKKERFSLILESASTNQTSMYLCASSLIYNEQFFGPGTRLTVL.

The table lists this clonotype with a few counts. The V and J genes are TRBV21-1 and TRBJ2-3; the table's D call, TRBD2, has no DNA check behind it. TRBV21-1 is termed a pseudogene. The CDR3 has 19 residues. As DNA, the CDR3 is TGTGCCAGCAGCACCCTTACCAACCCAGCGGGAGGGCCCCTAGATACGCAGTATTTT. Its translation is CASSTLTNPAGGPLDTQYF.

The genes are TRBV18 and TRBJ1-5, with 9 bases lining up with TRBD1. V trimming: 2 bases; J trimming: 7 bases; junction bases outside the gene matches: 0. CDR3 size: 13 residues. Germline V gives CDR1 KGHSH, CDR2 LQKENI. The CDR3 sequence is CASSPTGGQPQHF. The CDR3, as DNA: TGTGCCAGCTCACCAACAGGGGGCCAGCCCCAGCATTTT.

V is TRBV7-9 and J is TRBJ1-4; no clear D. The V end was cut by 4 bases, the J end by 15 bases, with 21 bases between. CDR3 size: 14 residues. In germline, CDR1 is SEHNR, CDR2 FQNEAQ (reference sequence). Here the CDR3 reads CASSSSAQSRVMFF. CDR3 sequence (DNA): TGTGCCAGCAGCTCCTCAGCTCAGTCCAGAGTGATGTTTTTT.

V and J are TRBV6-2 or TRBV6-3 and TRBJ2-5; perhaps TRBD2 as D (5 bases). V lost 6 bases to trimming and J lost 7 bases, with 12 bases between them. This CDR3 is built from 12 residues. The germline CDR1 and CDR2 sequences are MNHEY and SVGEGT. The CDR3 bases are TGTGCCAGCAGCCTCCAACGGGGGACCCAGTACTTC. Translated: CASSLQRGTQYF.

In this sample, this clonotype turned up a few times. The chain is built from TRBV12-3 or TRBV12-4 and TRBJ1-1, with 9 bases lining up with TRBD1. CDR3 length: 15 amino acids. After removal of 4 bases from V and 4 bases from J, the junction contained 7 bases not matched to a gene. The CDR3 loop reads CASSSAGTGSTEAFF. The CDR3 bases are TGTGCCAGCAGTTCAGCCGGGACAGGGAGCACTGAAGCTTTCTTT.

This clonotype was detected a few times. The chain couples TRBV7-6 to TRBJ1-2; no clear D. In germline, CDR1 is SGHVS, CDR2 FNYEAQ. V was clipped by 1 base and J by 3 bases, with 21 bases between them. The CDR3 loop spans 18 amino acids. This CDR3 is CASSLGVGRQVLDYGYTF. In nucleotides, the CDR3 is TGTGCCAGCAGCTTAGGGGTCGGGAGGCAGGTCCTAGACTATGGCTACACCTTC.

In its sample, this clonotype was seen a few times. This chain uses TRBV21-1 with TRBJ2-7; the table's D call TRBD2 went unverified against the DNA. TRBV21-1 is marked as a pseudogene. The CDR3 spans 19 residues. CDR3 protein: CASSKGSGAPSRYFYEQYF. The DNA for the CDR3 is TGTGCCAGCAGCAAAGGTTCAGGGGCACCCTCCCGATACTTCTACGAGCAGTACTTC.

This clonotype occurred a few times. This sequence joins TRBV6-1 and TRBJ1-1; weak D call: TRBD1 (5 bases). Germline assignment: CDR1 MNHNS and CDR2 SASEGT. This CDR3 has 12 residues. The ends were cut back, 4 bases at V and 2 bases at J, with 5 bases in the middle. The CDR3 is CASSGDNTEAFF. For the CDR3, the DNA is TGTGCCAGCAGTGGGGACAACACTGAAGCTTTCTTT.

The sample holds a few counts of this clonotype. The V gene is TRBV24-1, the J gene TRBJ2-7, with TRBD1 matching 7 bases. J was trimmed by 7 bases and V by 3 bases; bases with no gene match: 5. This CDR3 comprises 13 residues. Germline V gene data show CDR1 as KGHDR and CDR2 as SFDVKD. CDR3 residues: CATSDADRAEQYF. CDR3 in DNA: TGTGCCACCAGTGATGCAGACAGGGCTGAGCAGTACTTC.

CDR3 coding DNA: TGTGCCAGCAGCCCCCGGGAGTTGGGAAACATTCAGTACTTC. Residues: CASSPRELGNIQYF. V is TRBV7-2 and J is TRBJ2-4, with a weak D call TRBD2 (6 bases). Trimming cost V 5 bases and J 6 bases, with 14 bases left between them. CDR3 length equals 14 residues. Germline V lookup: CDR1 SGHTA, CDR2 FQGNSA.

The rearrangement links TRBV20-1 to TRBJ2-7; D may be TRBD2 (6 bases). With 3 bases removed from V and 3 bases from J, the gap between germline ends came to 15 bases. The germline gives CDR1 DFQATT, CDR2 SNEGSKA (reference sequence). CDR3 length equals 14 residues. CDR3 sequence: CSARTWRGSYEQYF. CDR3 DNA: TGCAGTGCTAGGACCTGGAGGGGAAGCTACGAGCAGTACTTC.

In this sample, this clonotype turned up once. This sequence joins TRBV6-5 and TRBJ2-5, with D possibly matching TRBD2 (5 bases). V was pared by 3 bases and J by 4 bases, with 12 bases between. The germline gives CDR1 MNHEY, CDR2 SVGAGI. CDR3 size: 14 residues. The CDR3 is CASSYIGERETQYF. CDR3 coding DNA: TGTGCCAGCAGTTATATCGGGGAAAGAGAGACCCAGTACTTC.

The table lists this clonotype with a count of one. This chain uses TRBV11-3 with TRBJ2-3; 9 bases line up with TRBD2. CDR1 and CDR2 (germline): SGHNT, YENEEA. CDR3 length: 15 amino acids. After removal of 1 base from V and 4 bases from J, the junction contained 3 bases not matched to a gene. The CDR3 reads CASSLVAGGADTQYF. CDR3 DNA sequence: TGTGCCAGCAGCTTAGTTGCGGGGGGGGCAGATACGCAGTATTTT.

This clonotype appeared once. CDR3 sequence (DNA): TGTGCCAGCAGCCCCAACTACGAGCAGTACTTC. Translated, it gives CASSPNYEQYF. This chain links TRBV28 with TRBJ2-7; D remains ambiguous. Trimming stripped 6 bases from V and 3 bases from J, with 6 bases between. CDR1 MDHEN and CDR2 SYDVKM come from the germline V gene. The CDR3 length is 11 residues.

The V gene is TRBV27, the J gene TRBJ2-1; TRBD2 matches at 9 bases. From germline, CDR1 is MNHEY and CDR2 SMNVEV (reference sequence). This CDR3 is 13 amino acids long. V was clipped by 5 bases and J by 9 bases; unmatched bases: 5. CDR3 nucleotide sequence: TGTGCCAGCAGTAGGACTAGCGAGACTGAGCAGTTCTTC. Translated: CASSRTSETEQFF.

The genes are TRBV28 and TRBJ1-5; weak D call: TRBD1 (5 bases). CDR1 MDHEN and CDR2 SYDVKM come from the germline V gene. V lost 5 bases to trimming and J lost 7 bases, with 15 bases between them. The CDR3 loop spans 14 amino acids. CDR3 in amino acids: CASSPGRGDQPQHF. The CDR3 DNA reads as TGTGCCAGCAGTCCGGGAAGGGGTGACCAGCCCCAGCATTTT.

This chain links TRBV7-9 with TRBJ2-7; D unresolved. The CDR3 runs to 12 residues. The ends were cut back, 6 bases at V and 0 bases at J, with 6 bases in the middle. The V gene's germline CDR1 is SEHNR and CDR2 FQNEAQ (reference sequence). This CDR3 is CASSPTSYEQYF. Here the CDR3 DNA reads TGTGCCAGCAGTCCGACCTCCTACGAGCAGTACTTC.

This clonotype was counted once. The genes are TRBV6-1 and TRBJ1-2; tentative D call: TRBD1 (5 bases). The CDR3 contains 13 residues. V shed 2 bases and J shed 8 bases, with 12 bases lying between them. Germline V gene lookup returns CDR1 MNHNS and CDR2 SASEGT. The CDR3 sequence is CASSERGPYGYTF. CDR3 coding DNA: TGTGCCAGCAGTGAAAGGGGTCCCTACGGCTACACCTTC.

This chain uses TRBV20-1 with TRBJ1-5, with a weak D call TRBD1 (6 bases). Germline-derived CDR1 and CDR2 are DFQATT and SNEGSKA (reference sequence). The CDR3 sequence is 14 residues long. V lost 0 bases to trimming and J lost 1 base, with 7 bases between them. The CDR3 loop reads CSAREGGSNQPQHF. The CDR3 coding sequence is TGCAGTGCTAGAGAGGGGGGCAGCAATCAGCCCCAGCATTTT.

V and J are TRBV7-9 and TRBJ1-3, with TRBD1 matching 9 bases. V shed 4 bases and J 4 bases; nucleotides not matched to a gene: 8. Germline V gives CDR1 SEHNR, CDR2 FQNEAQ (reference sequence). CDR3 length equals 16 residues. Written as DNA, the CDR3 is TGTGCCAGCAGCTCACCTACAGGGGGCAGAGGAAACACCATATATTTT. Residues: CASSSPTGGRGNTIYF.

The chain is built from TRBV7-9 and TRBJ1-1; tentatively, D is TRBD1 (6 bases). Germline V gene sequence: CDR1 SEHNR, CDR2 FQNEAQ (reference sequence). Trimming cost V 3 bases and J 5 bases, with 10 bases left between them. This CDR3 region has 13 residues. CDR3 loop: CASSLEGGTEAFF. CDR3 in DNA: TGTGCCAGCAGCTTGGAGGGGGGGACTGAAGCTTTCTTT.